This entry concerns a single T cell receptor beta chain. The target antigen is unknown. The table came from immunoSEQ multiplex PCR; TCRdb's copy has only in-frame clones and leaves some out. Of approximately 160,000 clones listed, about 89% are singletons. This sample was taken from a study of cytomegalovirus exposure and HLA in healthy donors. General study findings and limits: Across donors, most TCRs were seen rarely, yet some public ones were widespread. It was reportedly the case that the classifier diagnosed cytomegalovirus status with high specificity and sensitivity.

The germline CDR1 and CDR2 sequences are SGHAT and FQNNGV. V gave up 2 bases and J gave up 0 bases, with 7 bases separating them. The CDR3 consists of 15 residues. The receptor was derived from a woman aged 18-35 years in good health and CMV-seropositive. The sequenced material came from PBMCs. The chain carries TRBV11-2 and TRBJ2-2; D remains ambiguous. This CDR3 is CASSLRSANTGELFF. Here the CDR3 DNA reads TGTGCCAGCAGCTTAAGGAGCGCGAACACCGGGGAGCTGTTTTTT.